The source of this T cell receptor beta chain is a study of T cell responses to AZD1222 COVID-19 vaccine. Study results and caveats: At study baseline, merely over 5 AZD1222 recipients were seropositive.

This table comes from immunoSEQ multiplex PCR, and its TCRdb copy is limited to in-frame clones, with some not included. This repertoire shows roughly 160,000 clones, 75% to 95% found once; its top ten account for less than 1.6%. The CDR3 length is 14 residues. Trimming took 2 bases from V and 6 from J; bases not matched to a gene: 1. Per the germline V gene, CDR1 is SGHTA and CDR2 is FQGNSA. Comment on this clone: Its antigen is currently unknown.

The sample here was peripheral blood, taken on day 0 of AZD1222 vaccination. This clonotype originated in an adult in good health. The chain employs TRBV7-2 and TRBJ2-1; 10 bases match TRBD2. The CDR3 loop reads CASSLKRGGNEQFF. In nucleotides, the CDR3 is TGTGCCAGCAGCTTAAAGCGGGGGGGCAATGAGCAGTTCTTC.